This T cell receptor beta chain came from a study of cytomegalovirus exposure and HLA in healthy donors. Study results and limitations: Highly shared variants forming one cluster were likely a sequencing artifact.

60 Vbeta and 13 Jbeta primers were used in PCR. This table comes from immunoSEQ multiplex PCR, and its TCRdb copy is limited to in-frame clones, with some not included. Among more than 50,000 clones listed, approximately 85% were seen once. Germline loops: CDR1 SGHVS, CDR2 FQNEAQ. Trimming shortened V by 5 bases and J by 0 bases, and 11 bases separated the two germline ends. This CDR3 is built from 15 residues. This clone has a handful of counts. Its matching antigen is unknown. Specimen: PBMCs. The chain uses TRBV7-8 and TRBJ2-1, with D possibly matching TRBD2 (6 bases). The receptor comes from a female donor in good health and CMV-seronegative. CDR3 sequence (DNA): TGTGCCAGCAGCCCACCAGCGGGCTCCTACAATGAGCAGTTCTTC. As protein: CASSPPAGSYNEQFF. Supplemented by reference TRBV7-8 and TRBJ2-1, the full variable domain reads GAGVSQSPRYKVAKRGQDVALRCDPISGHVSLFWYQQALGQGPEFLTYFQNEAQLDKSGLPSDRFFAERPEGSVSTLKIQRTQQEDSAVYLCASSPPAGSYNEQFFGPGTRLTVL.